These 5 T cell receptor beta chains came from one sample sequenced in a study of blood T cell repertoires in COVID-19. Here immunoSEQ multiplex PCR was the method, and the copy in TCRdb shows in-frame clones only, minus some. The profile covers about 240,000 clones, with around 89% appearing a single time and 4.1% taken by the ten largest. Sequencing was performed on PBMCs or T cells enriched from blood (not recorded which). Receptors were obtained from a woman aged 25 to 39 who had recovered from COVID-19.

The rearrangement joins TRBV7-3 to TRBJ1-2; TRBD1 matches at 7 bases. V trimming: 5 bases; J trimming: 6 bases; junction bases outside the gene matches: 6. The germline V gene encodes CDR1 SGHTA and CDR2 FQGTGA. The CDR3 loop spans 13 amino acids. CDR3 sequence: CASSQQTGDGYTF. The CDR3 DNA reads TGTGCCAGCAGCCAACAAACAGGGGATGGCTACACCTTC.

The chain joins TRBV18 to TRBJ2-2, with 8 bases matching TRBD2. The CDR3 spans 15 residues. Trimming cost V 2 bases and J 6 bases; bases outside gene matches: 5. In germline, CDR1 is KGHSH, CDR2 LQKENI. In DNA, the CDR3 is TGTGCCAGCTCACCAGTAGCGGGAAACTCCGGGGAGCTGTTTTTT. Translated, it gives CASSPVAGNSGELFF.

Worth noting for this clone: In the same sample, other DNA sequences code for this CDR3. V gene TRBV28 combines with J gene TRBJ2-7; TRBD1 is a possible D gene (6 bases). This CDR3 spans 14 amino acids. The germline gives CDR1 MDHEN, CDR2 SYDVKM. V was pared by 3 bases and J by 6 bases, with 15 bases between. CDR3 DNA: TGTGCCAGCAGTTTGGGGGCAGGGGAAGGCGAGCAGTACTTC. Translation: CASSLGAGEGEQYF.

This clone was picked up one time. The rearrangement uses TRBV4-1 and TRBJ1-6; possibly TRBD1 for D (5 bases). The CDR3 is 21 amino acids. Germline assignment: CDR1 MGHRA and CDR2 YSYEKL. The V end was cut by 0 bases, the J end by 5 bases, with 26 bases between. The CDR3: CASSQESLGLLRLLDNSPLHF. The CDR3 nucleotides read TGCGCCAGCAGCCAAGAAAGTTTGGGACTCTTAAGATTGTTAGATAATTCACCCCTCCACTTT.

The CDR3: CASSLVASGSAASQQFF. CDR3 DNA sequence: TGTGCCAGCAGCTTAGTAGCTAGCGGGAGCGCCGCCAGCCAGCAGTTCTTC. This chain joins TRBV7-8 and TRBJ2-1; 10 nucleotides align to TRBD2. The germline gives CDR1 SGHVS, CDR2 FQNEAQ. The V gene end was trimmed by 1 base and the J gene end by 11 bases; junction bases not matched to a gene: 14. The CDR3 extends over 17 amino acids.